These 2 T cell receptor beta chains share one sample of origin, sequenced in a study of blood T cell repertoires in COVID-19. Libraries were prepared by immunoSEQ multiplex PCR; TCRdb keeps only in-frame clonotypes and omits some of them. The table shows around 250,000 clones, with approximately 86% occurring only once. What was sequenced was peripheral blood. All receptors derive from a woman in her 70s with active or convalescent COVID-19.

The genes are TRBV5-1 and TRBJ2-1; 10 nucleotides agree with TRBD2. The V gene end was trimmed by 0 bases and the J gene end by 4 bases; junction bases not matched to a gene: 7. Germline V gives CDR1 SGHRS, CDR2 YFSETQ. This CDR3 contains 17 residues. The CDR3 sequence: CASSLAGASGGYNEQFF. The CDR3 bases are TGCGCCAGCAGCTTGGCAGGGGCTAGCGGGGGATACAATGAGCAGTTCTTC.

A few counts support this clone. This rearrangement joins TRBV21-1 to TRBJ2-5; the D call TRBD1 from the table was never checked on the DNA. TRBV21-1 is marked as a pseudogene. The CDR3 is 13 amino acids. The CDR3 DNA sequence: TGTGCCAGCCACCCCGGGACAGAAGAGACCCAGTACTTC. It codes for CASHPGTEETQYF.